These T cell receptor beta chains were read from a single sample in a study of cytomegalovirus exposure and HLA in healthy donors. Generated by immunoSEQ multiplex PCR, the TCRdb table keeps only in-frame clones and is missing some. In the table there are approximately 100,000 clones, 66% of which are singletons. The sample was PBMCs. The receptors were gathered from a woman aged 50 to 60 in good health and CMV-seronegative. Both conserved end residues are part of each CDR3. Fields, in order: V gene, D gene, J gene, clone size, CDR3 DNA, CDR3 protein. A D gene is named only where the DNA matches it firmly. Not every row has a clone size; where given, it reads once, few, many or a size class.

TRBV10-1,.,TRBJ1-1,.,TGCGCCAGCAGACAGGGCGAGTTAACTGAAGCTTTCTTT,CASRQGELTEAFF
TRBV28,TRBD2,TRBJ2-1,once,TGTGCCAGCCGAAACTACGGGACTAGCGTATACAATGAGCAGTTCTTC,CASRNYGTSVYNEQFF
TRBV5-1,TRBD2,TRBJ2-1,.,TGCGCCAGCAGCGCTAGCGGGAGGGCCAATGAGCAGTTCTTC,CASSASGRANEQFF
TRBV15,TRBD1,TRBJ1-4,.,TGTGCCACCAGCAGAGATCAGGGGGCAGGGGAAAAACTGTTTTTT,CATSRDQGAGEKLFF
TRBV7-2,.,TRBJ2-2,.,TGTGCCAGCAGCTTAGCGTTCGCGAACACCGGGGAGCTGTTTTTT,CASSLAFANTGELFF
TRBV28,.,TRBJ2-7,.,TGTGCCAGCGGCACCTACGAGCAGTACTTC,CASGTYEQYF
TRBV4-3,TRBD2,TRBJ2-7,.,TGCGCCAGCAGCCAAGAACGGCGGGAGAGCTACGAGCAGTACTTC,CASSQERRESYEQYF
TRBV28,TRBD1,TRBJ2-7,.,TGTGCCAGCACCCCCGGGACAGGGACCTACGAGCAGTACTTC,CASTPGTGTYEQYF
TRBV27,TRBD2,TRBJ2-3,.,TGTGCCAGCAGTTTAGCGGGAGGTGGAGATACGCAGTATTTT,CASSLAGGGDTQYF
TRBV19,TRBD2,TRBJ2-5,.,TGTGCCAGTAGCGACGGACTAGTTAAAGAGACCCAGTACTTC,CASSDGLVKETQYF
TRBV5-4,TRBD2,TRBJ2-2,.,TGTGCCAGCAGCGCTAGCGGGGGGGCGAACACCGGGGAGCTGTTTTTT,CASSASGGANTGELFF
TRBV2,.,TRBJ2-7,once,TGTGCCAGCAGTGATTGGGCCCGCACTTACGAGCAGTACTTC,CASSDWARTYEQYF
TRBV5-1,.,TRBJ2-3,.,TGCGCCAGCAGCTTGGGGTCCGGGAGTGGCACAGATACGCAGTATTTT,CASSLGSGSGTDTQYF
TRBV5-4,TRBD1,TRBJ1-2,.,TGTGCCAGCAGTTCCGGGACAGGACTCCCAGGACATGGCTACACCTTC,CASSSGTGLPGHGYTF
TRBV7-8,.,TRBJ2-3,.,TGTGCCAGCAGCACTAGACTAGAAATAGGGTCCGACGTCACAGATACGCAGTATTTT,CASSTRLEIGSDVTDTQYF